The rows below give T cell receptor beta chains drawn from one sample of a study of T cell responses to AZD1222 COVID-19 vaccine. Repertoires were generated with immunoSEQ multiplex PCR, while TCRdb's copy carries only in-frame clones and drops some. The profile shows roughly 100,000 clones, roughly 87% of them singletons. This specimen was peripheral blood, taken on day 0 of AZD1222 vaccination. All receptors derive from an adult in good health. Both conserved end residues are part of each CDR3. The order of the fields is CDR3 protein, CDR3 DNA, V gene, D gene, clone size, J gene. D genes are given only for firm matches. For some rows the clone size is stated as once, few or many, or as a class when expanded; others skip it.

CDR3 protein: CASSLQATNYGYTF; CDR3 DNA: TGCGCCAGCAGCTTACAAGCCACTAACTATGGCTACACCTTC; V gene: TRBV5-1; D gene: NA; clone size: NA; J gene: TRBJ1-2
CDR3 protein: CASSMFRRLETQYF; CDR3 DNA: TGTGCCAGTAGTATGTTTAGGAGATTGGAGACCCAGTACTTC; V gene: TRBV19; D gene: NA; clone size: NA; J gene: TRBJ2-5
CDR3 protein: CASSDIQGYEQYF; CDR3 DNA: TGTGCCAGCAGTGACATACAGGGTTACGAGCAGTACTTC; V gene: TRBV6-1; D gene: NA; clone size: NA; J gene: TRBJ2-7
CDR3 protein: CASSIGTARLADF; CDR3 DNA: TGTGCCAGCAGCATCGGGACGGCGAGGTTAGCTGACTTC; V gene: TRBV5-4; D gene: NA; clone size: NA; J gene: TRBJ2-7
CDR3 protein: CASSFDYEQYF; CDR3 DNA: TGTGCCAGCAGCTTTGACTACGAGCAGTACTTC; V gene: TRBV7-9; D gene: NA; clone size: NA; J gene: TRBJ2-7
CDR3 protein: CASSWDRSHYGYTF; CDR3 DNA: TGTGCCAGCAGCTGGGACAGGAGCCACTATGGCTACACCTTC; V gene: TRBV5-4; D gene: TRBD1; clone size: NA; J gene: TRBJ1-2
CDR3 protein: CASSESGRYEQYF; CDR3 DNA: TGCGCCAGCAGTGAGTCAGGGCGGTACGAGCAGTACTTC; V gene: TRBV10-1; D gene: NA; clone size: NA; J gene: TRBJ2-7
CDR3 protein: CASSSPGTDPYEQYF; CDR3 DNA: TGTGCCAGCAGCTCCCCCGGGACAGATCCTTACGAGCAGTACTTC; V gene: TRBV28; D gene: TRBD1; clone size: NA; J gene: TRBJ2-7
CDR3 protein: CASSPGLAGVDTQYF; CDR3 DNA: TGTGCCAGCAGCCCCGGACTAGCGGGAGTAGATACGCAGTATTTT; V gene: TRBV9; D gene: TRBD2; clone size: NA; J gene: TRBJ2-3
CDR3 protein: CSASSGTSSYEQYF; CDR3 DNA: TGCAGTGCTAGTAGTGGTACAAGCTCCTACGAGCAGTACTTC; V gene: TRBV20-1; D gene: NA; clone size: NA; J gene: TRBJ2-7
CDR3 protein: CASSAPGQGDYGYTF; CDR3 DNA: TGTGCCAGCAGTGCCCCGGGGCAGGGTGACTATGGCTACACCTTC; V gene: TRBV27; D gene: NA; clone size: NA; J gene: TRBJ1-2
CDR3 protein: CASRWEGNNSPLHF; CDR3 DNA: TGTGCCTCCCGGTGGGAGGGAAATAATTCACCCCTCCACTTT; V gene: TRBV6-6; D gene: NA; clone size: NA; J gene: TRBJ1-6
CDR3 protein: CASSLDSRGNQPQHF; CDR3 DNA: TGTGCCAGCAGCTTGGACAGCAGGGGCAATCAGCCCCAGCATTTT; V gene: TRBV5-4; D gene: NA; clone size: few; J gene: TRBJ1-5
CDR3 protein: CASQTGQAYEQYF; CDR3 DNA: TGTGCCAGCCAAACGGGACAGGCCTACGAGCAGTACTTC; V gene: TRBV2; D gene: TRBD1; clone size: NA; J gene: TRBJ2-7
CDR3 protein: CASSPRQRNTEAFF; CDR3 DNA: TGTGCCAGCTCACCGCGACAGAGAAACACTGAAGCTTTCTTT; V gene: TRBV18; D gene: NA; clone size: NA; J gene: TRBJ1-1
CDR3 protein: CASSLIQTNYGYTF; CDR3 DNA: TGTGCCAGCAGCCTCATACAGACTAACTATGGCTACACCTTC; V gene: TRBV5-4; D gene: NA; clone size: NA; J gene: TRBJ1-2
CDR3 protein: CASTRLAGAGEQFF; CDR3 DNA: TGTGCCAGCACCCGACTAGCGGGAGCGGGTGAGCAGTTCTTC; V gene: TRBV28; D gene: TRBD2; clone size: NA; J gene: TRBJ2-1
CDR3 protein: CASSAGLNYGYTF; CDR3 DNA: TGCGCCAGCAGCGCGGGATTGAACTATGGCTACACCTTC; V gene: TRBV10-1; D gene: NA; clone size: once; J gene: TRBJ1-2
CDR3 protein: CASSPTRGTNTIYF; CDR3 DNA: TGTGCCAGCAGCCCCACCAGGGGAACGAACACCATATATTTT; V gene: TRBV5-4; D gene: NA; clone size: NA; J gene: TRBJ1-3
CDR3 protein: CASSPQTGNGGYTF; CDR3 DNA: TGTGCCAGCAGTCCACAGACAGGAAACGGTGGCTACACCTTC; V gene: TRBV6-6; D gene: NA; clone size: NA; J gene: TRBJ1-2
CDR3 protein: CAWDRQRNTEAFF; CDR3 DNA: TGTGCCTGGGACAGACAGCGGAACACTGAAGCTTTCTTT; V gene: TRBV30; D gene: NA; clone size: NA; J gene: TRBJ1-1
CDR3 protein: CASSEGGPWANVLTF; CDR3 DNA: TGTGCCAGCAGTGAAGGTGGGCCCTGGGCCAACGTCCTGACTTTC; V gene: TRBV6-1; D gene: NA; clone size: NA; J gene: TRBJ2-6
CDR3 protein: CASSGRGAEAFF; CDR3 DNA: TGCGCCAGCAGTGGGAGGGGCGCTGAAGCTTTCTTT; V gene: TRBV5-1; D gene: NA; clone size: NA; J gene: TRBJ1-1
CDR3 protein: CASSPGGNYGYTF; CDR3 DNA: TGTGCCAGCAGCCCGGGGGGGAACTATGGCTACACCTTC; V gene: TRBV3-1/TRBV3-2; D gene: NA; clone size: few; J gene: TRBJ1-2
CDR3 protein: CASSSTGQIYGYTF; CDR3 DNA: TGTGCCAGCAGTTCCACGGGACAGATCTATGGCTACACCTTC; V gene: TRBV28; D gene: TRBD1; clone size: once; J gene: TRBJ1-2
CDR3 protein: CASNTPGLAGAEQFF; CDR3 DNA: TGTGCCAGTAACACTCCGGGACTAGCGGGGGCGGAGCAGTTCTTC; V gene: TRBV19; D gene: TRBD2; clone size: once; J gene: TRBJ2-1
CDR3 protein: CASSQDFRAAVPRGQETQYF; CDR3 DNA: TGCGCCAGCAGCCAAGATTTTCGAGCAGCCGTCCCGAGGGGGCAAGAGACCCAGTACTTC; V gene: TRBV4-1; D gene: NA; clone size: few; J gene: TRBJ2-5
CDR3 protein: CASSQEFLQGADEQYF; CDR3 DNA: TGTGCCAGCAGCCAAGAATTCCTACAGGGGGCCGACGAGCAGTACTTC; V gene: TRBV4-2; D gene: TRBD1; clone size: NA; J gene: TRBJ2-7
CDR3 protein: CASSLVSLASGRNEQFF; CDR3 DNA: TGTGCCAGCAGCTTAGTGAGTTTGGCTAGCGGCCGCAATGAGCAGTTCTTC; V gene: TRBV7-9; D gene: TRBD2; clone size: NA; J gene: TRBJ2-1
CDR3 protein: CASSLLGGTLAYGYTF; CDR3 DNA: TGCGCCAGCAGCCTCCTTGGCGGGACATTGGCATATGGCTACACCTTC; V gene: TRBV5-1; D gene: NA; clone size: NA; J gene: TRBJ1-2
CDR3 protein: CASSQTGGGNYGYTF; CDR3 DNA: TGTGCCAGCAGTCAAACGGGGGGAGGTAACTATGGCTACACCTTC; V gene: TRBV6-6; D gene: NA; clone size: NA; J gene: TRBJ1-2
CDR3 protein: CAWSVTGLEETQYF; CDR3 DNA: TGTGCCTGGAGTGTGACGGGGTTAGAAGAGACCCAGTACTTC; V gene: TRBV30; D gene: NA; clone size: NA; J gene: TRBJ2-5
CDR3 protein: CASSNGQTSTDTQYF; CDR3 DNA: TGTGCCAGCAGCAATGGACAGACTAGCACAGATACGCAGTATTTT; V gene: TRBV9; D gene: NA; clone size: NA; J gene: TRBJ2-3
CDR3 protein: CASSPRQGAYGYTF; CDR3 DNA: TGTGCCAGCAGCCCCCGACAGGGGGCCTATGGCTACACCTTC; V gene: TRBV7-9; D gene: TRBD1; clone size: many; J gene: TRBJ1-2
CDR3 protein: CASSSMANTEAFF; CDR3 DNA: TGTGCCAGCAGCTCCATGGCTAACACTGAAGCTTTCTTT; V gene: TRBV7-9; D gene: NA; clone size: NA; J gene: TRBJ1-1
CDR3 protein: CASSLVGGTEAFF; CDR3 DNA: TGTGCCAGCAGTTTAGTAGGGGGCACTGAAGCTTTCTTT; V gene: TRBV12-3/TRBV12-4; D gene: NA; clone size: few; J gene: TRBJ1-1
CDR3 protein: CASQKQGIEQYF; CDR3 DNA: TGTGCCAGTCAAAAGCAGGGAATCGAGCAGTACTTC; V gene: TRBV6-5; D gene: NA; clone size: once; J gene: TRBJ2-7
CDR3 protein: CASSSRGGMNTEAFF; CDR3 DNA: TGTGCCAGCAGCTCGCGCGGGGGCATGAACACTGAAGCTTTCTTT; V gene: TRBV11-3; D gene: NA; clone size: NA; J gene: TRBJ1-1
CDR3 protein: CASSHGQGSNQPQHF; CDR3 DNA: TGTGCCAGCAGCCACGGACAGGGGAGCAATCAGCCCCAGCATTTT; V gene: TRBV3-1/TRBV3-2; D gene: TRBD1; clone size: NA; J gene: TRBJ1-5
CDR3 protein: CAWGVGRMNTEAFF; CDR3 DNA: TGTGCCTGGGGCGTAGGGCGAATGAACACTGAAGCTTTCTTT; V gene: TRBV30; D gene: NA; clone size: NA; J gene: TRBJ1-1
CDR3 protein: CASSLNSHGYTF; CDR3 DNA: TGTGCCAGCAGCTTAAACTCTCACGGCTACACCTTC; V gene: TRBV5-5; D gene: NA; clone size: NA; J gene: TRBJ1-2
CDR3 protein: CASSTGMSFYGYTF; CDR3 DNA: TGTGCCAGCAGTACAGGGATGAGTTTCTATGGCTACACCTTC; V gene: TRBV16; D gene: NA; clone size: once; J gene: TRBJ1-2
CDR3 protein: CASVGGGLNEKLFF; CDR3 DNA: TGTGCCAGTGTTGGAGGGGGGCTCAATGAAAAACTGTTTTTT; V gene: TRBV6-5; D gene: NA; clone size: NA; J gene: TRBJ1-4
CDR3 protein: CATSRSTGNSPLHF; CDR3 DNA: TGTGCCACCAGCAGATCTACAGGAAATTCACCCCTCCACTTT; V gene: TRBV15; D gene: NA; clone size: NA; J gene: TRBJ1-6
CDR3 protein: CASRNPRGPTNTEAFF; CDR3 DNA: TGTGCCAGTAGGAATCCTAGGGGGCCGACGAACACTGAAGCTTTCTTT; V gene: TRBV19; D gene: TRBD1; clone size: NA; J gene: TRBJ1-1
CDR3 protein: CASSPTLAGGPRDTQYF; CDR3 DNA: TGTGCCAGCAGCCCGACCCTAGCGGGAGGGCCGAGAGATACGCAGTATTTT; V gene: TRBV5-6; D gene: TRBD2; clone size: NA; J gene: TRBJ2-3
CDR3 protein: CAISLGNEQFF; CDR3 DNA: TGTGCCATTTCATTGGGGAATGAGCAGTTCTTC; V gene: TRBV10-3; D gene: NA; clone size: NA; J gene: TRBJ2-1
CDR3 protein: CASSLAYRDTAYGYTF; CDR3 DNA: TGTGCCAGCAGCTTAGCTTACCGGGACACGGCCTATGGCTACACCTTC; V gene: TRBV7-9; D gene: NA; clone size: NA; J gene: TRBJ1-2
CDR3 protein: CASSEDGTSAYEQYF; CDR3 DNA: TGCGCCAGCAGTGAGGACGGGACATCCGCCTACGAGCAGTACTTC; V gene: TRBV10-1; D gene: NA; clone size: NA; J gene: TRBJ2-7
CDR3 protein: CASSQASGGGETQYF; CDR3 DNA: TGTGCCAGCAGCCAAGCTAGCGGGGGGGGAGAGACCCAGTACTTC; V gene: TRBV4-2; D gene: TRBD2; clone size: NA; J gene: TRBJ2-5
CDR3 protein: CASMEAGVRYTEAFF; CDR3 DNA: TGTGCCAGCATGGAGGCGGGGGTACGGTACACTGAAGCTTTCTTT; V gene: TRBV28; D gene: NA; clone size: NA; J gene: TRBJ1-1
CDR3 protein: CASSPPGSYEQYF; CDR3 DNA: TGTGCCAGCTCACCTCCAGGTTCCTACGAGCAGTACTTC; V gene: TRBV18; D gene: NA; clone size: NA; J gene: TRBJ2-7
CDR3 protein: CASSNHGGNSPLHF; CDR3 DNA: TGTGCCAGTAGTAACCATGGAGGAAATTCACCCCTCCACTTT; V gene: TRBV19; D gene: NA; clone size: NA; J gene: TRBJ1-6
CDR3 protein: CASSPRYIAGEADTQYF; CDR3 DNA: TGTGCCAGCTCACCCCGTTATATAGCGGGAGAAGCAGATACGCAGTATTTT; V gene: TRBV18; D gene: TRBD2; clone size: NA; J gene: TRBJ2-3
CDR3 protein: CSASSGSLSYNEQFF; CDR3 DNA: TGCAGTGCTAGTAGCGGGAGCCTCTCCTACAATGAGCAGTTCTTC; V gene: TRBV20-1; D gene: TRBD2; clone size: NA; J gene: TRBJ2-1
CDR3 protein: CASSIGTGGDEKLFF; CDR3 DNA: TGTGCCAGTAGTATAGGGACAGGGGGAGATGAAAAACTGTTTTTT; V gene: TRBV19; D gene: TRBD1; clone size: NA; J gene: TRBJ1-4